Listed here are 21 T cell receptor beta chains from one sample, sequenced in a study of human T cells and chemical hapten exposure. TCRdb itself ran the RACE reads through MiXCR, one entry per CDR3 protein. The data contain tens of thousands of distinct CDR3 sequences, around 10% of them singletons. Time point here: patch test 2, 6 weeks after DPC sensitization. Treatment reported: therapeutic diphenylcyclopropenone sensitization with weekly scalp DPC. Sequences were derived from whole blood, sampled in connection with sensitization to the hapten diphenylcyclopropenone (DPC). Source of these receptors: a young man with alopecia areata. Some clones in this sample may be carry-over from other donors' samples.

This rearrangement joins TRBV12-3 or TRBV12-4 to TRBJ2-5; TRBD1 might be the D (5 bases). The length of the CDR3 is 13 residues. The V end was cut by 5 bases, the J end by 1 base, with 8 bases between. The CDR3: CASSPRAQETQYF. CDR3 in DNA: TGTGCCAGCAGTCCCAGGGCCCAAGAGACCCAGTACTTC.

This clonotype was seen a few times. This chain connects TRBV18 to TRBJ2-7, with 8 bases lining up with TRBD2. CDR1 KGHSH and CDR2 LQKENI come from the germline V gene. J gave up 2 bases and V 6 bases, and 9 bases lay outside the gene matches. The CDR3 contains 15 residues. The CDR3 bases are TGTGCCAGCTCGGGGGGGCGAGCGGGAGCCTACGAGCAGTACTTC. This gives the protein CASSGGRAGAYEQYF.

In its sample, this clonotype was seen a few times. CDR3 protein: CASSLSRDRETQYF. The CDR3 DNA follows: TGTGCCAGCAGCTTATCCCGGGACAGAGAGACCCAGTACTTC. J is TRBJ2-5 and V is TRBV7-6; 7 positions match TRBD1. The CDR3 consists of 14 residues. CDR1 and CDR2 from the germline V gene are SGHVS and FNYEAQ. J gave up 4 bases and V 2 bases, and 4 bases lay outside the gene matches.

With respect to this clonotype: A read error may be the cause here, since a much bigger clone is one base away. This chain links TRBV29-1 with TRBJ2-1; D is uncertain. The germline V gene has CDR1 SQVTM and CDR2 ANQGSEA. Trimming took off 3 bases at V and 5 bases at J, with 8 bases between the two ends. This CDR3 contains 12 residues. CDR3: CSVDEANNEQFF. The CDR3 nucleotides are TGCAGCGTTGACGAGGCGAACAATGAGCAGTTCTTC.

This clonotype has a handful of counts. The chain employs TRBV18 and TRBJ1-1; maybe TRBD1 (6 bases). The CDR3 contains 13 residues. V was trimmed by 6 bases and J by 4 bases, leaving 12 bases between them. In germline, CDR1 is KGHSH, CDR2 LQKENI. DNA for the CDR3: TGTGCCAGCTCGGGGGGCGGTGCCACTGAAGCTTTCTTT. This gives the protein CASSGGGATEAFF.

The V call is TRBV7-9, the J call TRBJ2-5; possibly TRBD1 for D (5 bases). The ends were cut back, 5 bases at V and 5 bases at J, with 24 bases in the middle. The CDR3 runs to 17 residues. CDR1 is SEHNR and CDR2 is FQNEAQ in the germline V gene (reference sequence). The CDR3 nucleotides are TGTGCCAGCAGCCCCCGCGTAAGGACAAAGAAGGTTGAGACCCAGTACTTC. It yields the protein CASSPRVRTKKVETQYF.

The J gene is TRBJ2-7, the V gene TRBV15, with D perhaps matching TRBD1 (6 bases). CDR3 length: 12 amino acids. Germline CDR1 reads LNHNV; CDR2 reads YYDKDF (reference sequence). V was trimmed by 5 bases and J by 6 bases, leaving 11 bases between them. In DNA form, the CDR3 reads TGTGCCACCAGCGGAGCAGGGGCCGAGCAGTACTTC. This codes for CATSGAGAEQYF. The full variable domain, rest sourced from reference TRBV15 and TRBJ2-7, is DAMVIQNPRYQVTQFGKPVTLSCSQTLNHNVMYWYQQKSSQAPKLLFHYYDKDFNNEADTPDNFQSRRPNTSFCFLDIRSPGLGDTAMYLCATSGAGAEQYFGPGTRLTVT.

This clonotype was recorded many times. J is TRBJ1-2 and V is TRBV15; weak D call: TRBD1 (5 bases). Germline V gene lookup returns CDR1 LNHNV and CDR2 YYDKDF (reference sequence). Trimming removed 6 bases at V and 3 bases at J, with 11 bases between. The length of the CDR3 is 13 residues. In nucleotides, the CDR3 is TGTGCCACCAGGGGGGACCGGGACTATGGCTACACCTTC. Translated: CATRGDRDYGYTF.

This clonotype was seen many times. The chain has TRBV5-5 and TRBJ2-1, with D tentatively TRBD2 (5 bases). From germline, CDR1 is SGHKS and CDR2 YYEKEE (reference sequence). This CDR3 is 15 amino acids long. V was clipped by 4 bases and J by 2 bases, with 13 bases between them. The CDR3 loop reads CASSRNSGTYNEQFF. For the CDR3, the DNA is TGTGCCAGCAGCCGGAACAGCGGTACCTACAATGAGCAGTTCTTC.

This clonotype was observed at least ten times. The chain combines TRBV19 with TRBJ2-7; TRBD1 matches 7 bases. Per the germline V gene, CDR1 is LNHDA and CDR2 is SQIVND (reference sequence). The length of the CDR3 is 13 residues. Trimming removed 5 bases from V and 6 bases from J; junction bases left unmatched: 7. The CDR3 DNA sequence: TGTGCCAGTAGTCCCGGGACAGTTTCCGAGCAGTACTTC. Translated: CASSPGTVSEQYF.

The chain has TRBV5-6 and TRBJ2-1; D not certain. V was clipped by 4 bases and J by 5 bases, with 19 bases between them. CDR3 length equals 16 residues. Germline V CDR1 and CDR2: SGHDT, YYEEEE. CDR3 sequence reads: CASSPDDGVPHNEQFF. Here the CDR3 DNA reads TGTGCCAGCAGCCCGGACGACGGTGTTCCCCACAATGAGCAGTTCTTC.

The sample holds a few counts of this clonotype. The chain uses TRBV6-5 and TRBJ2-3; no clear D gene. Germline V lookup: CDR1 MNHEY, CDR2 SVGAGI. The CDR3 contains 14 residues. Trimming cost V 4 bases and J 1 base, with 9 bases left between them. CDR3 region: CASSWNGGTDTQYF. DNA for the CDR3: TGTGCCAGCAGTTGGAATGGGGGCACAGATACGCAGTATTTT.

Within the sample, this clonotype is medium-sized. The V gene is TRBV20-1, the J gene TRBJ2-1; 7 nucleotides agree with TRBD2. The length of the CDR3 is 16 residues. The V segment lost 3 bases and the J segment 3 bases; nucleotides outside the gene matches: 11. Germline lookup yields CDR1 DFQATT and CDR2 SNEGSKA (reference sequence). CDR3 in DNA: TGCAGTGCTAGCATCCCAGGCAGCGGGGTCTACAATGAGCAGTTCTTC. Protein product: CSASIPGSGVYNEQFF.

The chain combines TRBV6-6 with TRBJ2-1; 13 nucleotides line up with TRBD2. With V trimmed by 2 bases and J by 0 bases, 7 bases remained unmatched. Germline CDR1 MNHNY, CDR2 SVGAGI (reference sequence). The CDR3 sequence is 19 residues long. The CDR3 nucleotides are TGTGCCAGCAGTTACGGGGGACTAGCGGGAAGGAGCTCCTACAATGAGCAGTTCTTC. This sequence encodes CASSYGGLAGRSSYNEQFF.

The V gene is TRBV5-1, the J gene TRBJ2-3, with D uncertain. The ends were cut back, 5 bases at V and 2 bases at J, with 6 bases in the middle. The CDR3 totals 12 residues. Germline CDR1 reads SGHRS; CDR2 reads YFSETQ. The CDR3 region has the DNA TGCGCCAGCAGAGCATCCACAGATACGCAGTATTTT. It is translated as CASRASTDTQYF.

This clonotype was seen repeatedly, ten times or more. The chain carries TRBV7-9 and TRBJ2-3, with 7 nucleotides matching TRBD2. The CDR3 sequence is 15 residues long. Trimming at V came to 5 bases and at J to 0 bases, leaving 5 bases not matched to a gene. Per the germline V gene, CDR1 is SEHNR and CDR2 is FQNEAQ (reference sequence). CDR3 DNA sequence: TGTGCCAGCAGCCCACCGCGGGGGAGCACAGATACGCAGTATTTT. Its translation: CASSPPRGSTDTQYF.

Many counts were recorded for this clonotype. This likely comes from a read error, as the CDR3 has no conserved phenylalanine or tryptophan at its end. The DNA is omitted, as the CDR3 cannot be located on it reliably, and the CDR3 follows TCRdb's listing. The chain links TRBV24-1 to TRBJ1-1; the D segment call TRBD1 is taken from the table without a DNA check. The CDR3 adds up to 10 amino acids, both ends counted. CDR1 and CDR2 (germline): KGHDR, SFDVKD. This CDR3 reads CATSDAGARI.

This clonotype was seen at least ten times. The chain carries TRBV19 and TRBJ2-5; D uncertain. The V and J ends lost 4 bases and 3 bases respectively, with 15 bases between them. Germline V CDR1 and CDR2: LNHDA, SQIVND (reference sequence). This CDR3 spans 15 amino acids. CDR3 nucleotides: TGTGCCAGTAGTAAGCGCGCGGCTTCGAAAGAGACCCAGTACTTC. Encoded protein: CASSKRAASKETQYF.

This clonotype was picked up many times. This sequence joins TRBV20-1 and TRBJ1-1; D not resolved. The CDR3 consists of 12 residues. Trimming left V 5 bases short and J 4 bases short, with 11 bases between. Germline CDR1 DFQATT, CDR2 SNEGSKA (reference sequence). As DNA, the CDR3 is TGCAGTGCTCCTCGAGAGGTCACTGAAGCTTTCTTT. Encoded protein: CSAPREVTEAFF.

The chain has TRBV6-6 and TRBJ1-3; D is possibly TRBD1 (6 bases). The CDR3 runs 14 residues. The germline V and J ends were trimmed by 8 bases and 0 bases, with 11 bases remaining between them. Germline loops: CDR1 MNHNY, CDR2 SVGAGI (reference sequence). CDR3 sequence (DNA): TGTGCCAGCCAAGACAGGAGCTCTGGAAACACCATATATTTT. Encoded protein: CASQDRSSGNTIYF.

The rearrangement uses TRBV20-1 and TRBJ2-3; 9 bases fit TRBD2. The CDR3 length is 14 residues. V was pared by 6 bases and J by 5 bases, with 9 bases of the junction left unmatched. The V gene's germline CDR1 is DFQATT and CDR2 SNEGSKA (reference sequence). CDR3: CSAPSGKVKDTQYF. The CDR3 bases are TGCAGTGCCCCTAGCGGGAAAGTGAAAGATACGCAGTATTTT.